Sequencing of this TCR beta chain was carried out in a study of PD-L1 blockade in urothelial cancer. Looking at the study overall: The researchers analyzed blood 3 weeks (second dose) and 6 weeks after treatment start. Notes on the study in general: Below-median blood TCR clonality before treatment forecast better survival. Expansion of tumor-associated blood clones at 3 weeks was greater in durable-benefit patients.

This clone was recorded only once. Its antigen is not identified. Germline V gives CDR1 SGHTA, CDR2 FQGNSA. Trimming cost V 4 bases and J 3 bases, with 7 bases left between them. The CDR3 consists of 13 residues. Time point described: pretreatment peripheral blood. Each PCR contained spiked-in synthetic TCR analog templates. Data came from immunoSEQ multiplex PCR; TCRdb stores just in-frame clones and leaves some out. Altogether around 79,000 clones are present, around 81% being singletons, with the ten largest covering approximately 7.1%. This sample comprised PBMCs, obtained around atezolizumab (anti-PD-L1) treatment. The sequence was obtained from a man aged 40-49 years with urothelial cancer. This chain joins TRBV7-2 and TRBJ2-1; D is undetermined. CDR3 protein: CASSSTYYNEQFF. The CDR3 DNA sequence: TGTGCCAGCAGCTCAACCTACTACAATGAGCAGTTCTTC.